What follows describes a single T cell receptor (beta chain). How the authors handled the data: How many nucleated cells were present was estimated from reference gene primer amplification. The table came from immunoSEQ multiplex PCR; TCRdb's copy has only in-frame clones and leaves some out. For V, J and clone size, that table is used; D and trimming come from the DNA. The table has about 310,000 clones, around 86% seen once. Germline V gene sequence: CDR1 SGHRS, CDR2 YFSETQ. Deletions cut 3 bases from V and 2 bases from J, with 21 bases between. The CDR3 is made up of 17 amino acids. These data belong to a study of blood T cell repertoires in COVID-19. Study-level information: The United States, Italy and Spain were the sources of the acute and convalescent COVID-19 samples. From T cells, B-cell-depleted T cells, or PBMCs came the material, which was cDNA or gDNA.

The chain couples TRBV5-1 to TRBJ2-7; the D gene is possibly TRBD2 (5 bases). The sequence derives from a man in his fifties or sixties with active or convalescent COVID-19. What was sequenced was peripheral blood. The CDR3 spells CASSSYTSGSFPYEQYF. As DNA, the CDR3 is TGCGCCAGCAGCTCCTATACAAGCGGAAGCTTCCCCTACGAGCAGTACTTC.